This entry concerns a single TCR beta chain. Its specificity is not known. This sample was included in a study of beta chain features in type 1 diabetes. Study conclusions and caveats: Moderate yet significant TCRB CDR3 shortening was seen in Type 1 diabetes patients in all four CD4+ subsets.

Germline V gene data show CDR1 as LNHNV and CDR2 as YYDKDF (reference sequence). Losses at the gene ends were 5 bases for V and 2 bases for J; bases not matched to a gene: 8. This CDR3 region has 16 residues. Sequencing targeted expressed TCRB transcripts, as all isolated RNA had been reverse transcribed. Each sample of naive, central memory or regulatory T cells had, on average, around 3.3 million reads. Sequencing was performed with immunoSEQ multiplex PCR; in TCRdb, only in-frame clones are kept and a portion is missing. The profile shows around 280,000 clones, approximately 16% of them singletons.

V usage is TRBV15 and J usage is TRBJ1-4; TRBD1 agrees at 7 bases. Input material: naive CD4+ T cells from blood. This receptor was identified in a man aged 18 to 30 with type 1 diabetes. CDR3 coding DNA: TGTGCCACCAGCGGAGCCAAGGGACAGACTAATGAAAAACTGTTTTTT. Amino acids: CATSGAKGQTNEKLFF.